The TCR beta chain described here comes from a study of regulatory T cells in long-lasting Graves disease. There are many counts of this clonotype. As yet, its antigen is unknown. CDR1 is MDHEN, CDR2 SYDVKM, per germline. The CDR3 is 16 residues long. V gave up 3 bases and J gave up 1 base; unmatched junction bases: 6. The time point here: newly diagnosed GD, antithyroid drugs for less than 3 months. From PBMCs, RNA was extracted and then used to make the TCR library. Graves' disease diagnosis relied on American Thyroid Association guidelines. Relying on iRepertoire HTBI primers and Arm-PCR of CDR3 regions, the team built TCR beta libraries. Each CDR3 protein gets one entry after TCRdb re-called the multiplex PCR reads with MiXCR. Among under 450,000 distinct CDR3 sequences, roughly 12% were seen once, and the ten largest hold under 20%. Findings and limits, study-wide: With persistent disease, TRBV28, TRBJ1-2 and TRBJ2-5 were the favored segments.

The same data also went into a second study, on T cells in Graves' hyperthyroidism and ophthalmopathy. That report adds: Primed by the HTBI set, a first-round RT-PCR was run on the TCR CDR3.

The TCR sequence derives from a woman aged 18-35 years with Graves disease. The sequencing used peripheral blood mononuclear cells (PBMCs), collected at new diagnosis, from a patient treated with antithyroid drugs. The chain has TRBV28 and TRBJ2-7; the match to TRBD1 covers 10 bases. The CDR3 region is CASSLTGGYLSYEQYF. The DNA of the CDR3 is TGTGCCAGCAGTTTGACAGGGGGCTATTTATCCTACGAGCAGTACTTC.